These 20 T cell receptor beta chains came from one sample sequenced in a study of blood T cell repertoires in COVID-19 (dated by TCRdb to the early 2020s). Library preparation was by the immunoSEQ multiplex PCR assay. Not all clones reach the TCRdb copy of this immuneACCESS table, which keeps in-frame sequences only. Checked studies attribute under half of the gap to unresolved V genes and leave the rest unexplained. The sample table records around 320,000 clones; 88% of these occur just once. The biggest ten clones account for under 8% of the sample. Sample: peripheral blood. The receptor source for this set is a woman in her 30s who had recovered from COVID-19.

The rearrangement uses TRBV24-1 and TRBJ2-6; D is unclear. CDR1 and CDR2 (germline): KGHDR, SFDVKD. This CDR3 has 13 amino acids. V was trimmed by 3 bases and J by 10 bases, leaving 9 bases between them. The CDR3 protein is CATSDPQANVLTF. The CDR3 region has the DNA TGTGCCACCAGTGATCCCCAGGCTAACGTCCTGACTTTC.

The chain uses TRBV12-3 or TRBV12-4 and TRBJ1-2; 8 nucleotides match TRBD1. This CDR3 has 13 residues. Trimming cost V 6 bases and J 3 bases; bases outside gene matches: 3. The CDR3: CASSQDRDYGYTF. The CDR3 DNA reads TGTGCCAGCAGCCAGGACAGGGACTATGGCTACACCTTC.

The chain is built from TRBV27 and TRBJ1-6; TRBD1 agrees at 9 bases. This CDR3 region has 13 residues. Germline V CDR1 and CDR2: MNHEY, SMNVEV (reference sequence). Trimming removed 3 bases from V and 11 bases from J; junction bases left unmatched: 2. The CDR3 region is CASSFGQGTPLHF. The CDR3 DNA reads as TGTGCCAGCAGTTTCGGACAGGGGACACCCCTCCACTTT.

The chain couples TRBV5-1 to TRBJ1-1; 8 nucleotides agree with TRBD1. Per the germline V gene, CDR1 is SGHRS and CDR2 is YFSETQ. The CDR3 contains 16 residues. The junction had 10 bases not matched to a gene; V was cut back by 4 bases and J by 2 bases. CDR3 loop: CASSPGAGGTNTEAFF. Here the CDR3 DNA reads TGCGCCAGCAGCCCCGGAGCAGGGGGCACAAACACTGAAGCTTTCTTT.

The rearrangement uses TRBV4-2 and TRBJ2-1; unclear D gene. V dropped 0 bases and J dropped 4 bases, with 13 bases sitting between them. This CDR3 has 16 residues. The germline V gene has CDR1 LGHNA and CDR2 YNFKEQ. As DNA, the CDR3 is TGTGCCAGCAGCCAAGATGCAACCCGCGCGTACAATGAGCAGTTCTTC. This encodes CASSQDATRAYNEQFF.

This chain joins TRBV19 and TRBJ2-5; D ambiguous. This CDR3 is 15 amino acids long. Germline V gene sequence: CDR1 LNHDA, CDR2 SQIVND (reference sequence). Trimming took 3 bases from V and 2 from J, leaving 13 bases between them. The CDR3 here is CASSMTLLTQETQYF. In nucleotides, the CDR3 is TGTGCCAGTAGTATGACTTTGCTTACACAAGAGACCCAGTACTTC.

The table lists this clone with a few counts. The chain carries TRBV28 and TRBJ2-7; TRBD1 might be the D (6 bases). Trimming shortened V by 4 bases and J by 0 bases, and 10 bases separated the two germline ends. The CDR3 totals 14 residues. Germline-derived CDR1 and CDR2 are MDHEN and SYDVKM. CDR3 bases: TGTGCCAGCAGTTGGGCAGGGGTCTCCTACGAGCAGTACTTC. Translation: CASSWAGVSYEQYF.

This rearrangement joins TRBV27 to TRBJ1-2, with TRBD1 matching 10 bases. This CDR3 has 17 residues. From germline, CDR1 is MNHEY and CDR2 SMNVEV (reference sequence). The V and J ends lost 6 bases and 7 bases, in that order; junction bases with no gene match: 17. CDR3 sequence reads: CASRTGTGVGWVGGYTF. The CDR3 DNA reads as TGTGCCAGCAGAACCGGGACAGGGGTAGGGTGGGTTGGTGGCTACACCTTC.

In nucleotides, the CDR3 is TGTGCCAGCAGCGCAACCCCCGGGACAGGGGAGGATCAGCCCCAGCATTTT. This codes for CASSATPGTGEDQPQHF. This chain uses TRBV28 with TRBJ1-5, with 10 bases that match TRBD1. Germline V gene sequence: CDR1 MDHEN, CDR2 SYDVKM. With V trimmed by 6 bases and J by 5 bases, 13 bases remained unmatched. The CDR3 extends over 17 amino acids.

This chain uses TRBV2 with TRBJ2-3, with TRBD2 matching 14 bases. CDR1 is SNHLY, CDR2 FYNNEI, per germline. The CDR3 has 17 residues. V dropped 3 bases and J dropped 0; count of bases not matched to a gene: 2. This CDR3 reads CASSEGLAGVSTDTQYF. The CDR3 region has the DNA TGTGCCAGCAGTGAGGGACTAGCGGGGGTTAGCACAGATACGCAGTATTTT.

The chain couples TRBV2 to TRBJ2-3; D gene ambiguous. CDR1 and CDR2 (germline): SNHLY, FYNNEI. Trimming took off 6 bases at V and 3 bases at J, with 7 bases between the two ends. This CDR3 has 12 residues. This CDR3 is CASSPQTDTQYF. The CDR3 nucleotides are TGTGCCAGCAGCCCACAGACAGATACGCAGTATTTT.

This clone was seen ten or more times. This chain uses TRBV2 with TRBJ1-6, with a tentative D call TRBD1 (6 bases). Germline V lookup: CDR1 SNHLY, CDR2 FYNNEI. With 7 bases removed from V and 8 bases from J, the gap between germline ends came to 12 bases. This CDR3 spans 13 amino acids. The CDR3 coding sequence is TGTGCCAGCAACAATGAGGGGGATTCACCCCTCCACTTT. Amino acids: CASNNEGDSPLHF.

The chain combines TRBV2 with TRBJ1-4; a possible D gene is TRBD1 (6 bases). This CDR3 region has 15 residues. V lost 6 bases and J lost 0, with 11 bases in between. CDR1 is SNHLY, CDR2 FYNNEI, per germline. CDR3 DNA sequence: TGTGCCAGCAGGGTTGGACAGCCAACTAATGAAAAACTGTTTTTT. Translated, it gives CASRVGQPTNEKLFF.

The chain uses TRBV28 and TRBJ2-7; TRBD2 might be the D (7 bases). V lost 4 bases to trimming and J lost 0 bases, with 10 bases between them. The CDR3 loop spans 14 amino acids. Germline loops: CDR1 MDHEN, CDR2 SYDVKM. In DNA form, the CDR3 reads TGTGCCAGCAGTTCGGGGGGCCTCTCCTACGAGCAGTACTTC. It encodes CASSSGGLSYEQYF.

This clone was recorded once. V usage is TRBV6-5 and J usage is TRBJ2-5, with a weak D call TRBD1 (5 bases). V was clipped by 6 bases and J by 3 bases, with 11 bases between them. Looked up from germline, CDR1 is MNHEY and CDR2 is SVGAGI. CDR3 length: 13 residues. The DNA of the CDR3 is TGTGCCAGCAGCCGCGACAGAGAAGAGACCCAGTACTTC. Translation gives CASSRDREETQYF.

This clone was picked up one time. The chain carries TRBV18 and TRBJ1-6; D call uncertain. Per germline, CDR1 KGHSH and CDR2 LQKENI. Trimming removed 4 bases at V and 4 bases at J, with 14 bases between. This CDR3 is 16 amino acids long. CDR3 region: CASSHQDEGYNSPLHF. The CDR3 nucleotides are TGTGCCAGCTCACACCAGGACGAGGGATATAATTCACCCCTCCACTTT.

The chain couples TRBV7-9 to TRBJ2-7; possibly TRBD1 for D (6 bases). V was pared by 3 bases and J by 3 bases, with 9 bases between. The CDR3 length is 13 residues. Germline V lookup: CDR1 SEHNR, CDR2 FQNEAQ (reference sequence). CDR3 nucleotide sequence: TGTGCCAGCAGCTTGGACAGTCACTACGAGCAGTACTTC. This codes for CASSLDSHYEQYF.

The chain recombines TRBV28 with TRBJ1-5; D is unclear. There are 15 residues in the CDR3. Germline V lookup: CDR1 MDHEN, CDR2 SYDVKM. The V end was cut by 6 bases, the J end by 2 bases, with 14 bases between. The CDR3 spells CASSYQVVGNQPQHF. CDR3 coding DNA: TGTGCCAGCAGCTATCAGGTAGTCGGCAATCAGCCCCAGCATTTT.

The V and J genes are TRBV3-1 (or the pseudogene TRBV3-2) and TRBJ2-1, with 7 nucleotides matching TRBD2. CDR1 LGHDT and CDR2 YNNKEL come from the germline V gene (reference sequence). The CDR3 spans 17 residues. Trimming took 1 base from V and 6 from J; bases not matched to a gene: 12. The CDR3 loop reads CASSQAGLSWPTNEQFF. The CDR3 DNA is TGTGCCAGCAGCCAAGCGGGACTATCTTGGCCCACCAATGAGCAGTTCTTC.

The chain carries TRBV24-1 and TRBJ2-5, with 7 bases that match TRBD1. Germline values: CDR1 KGHDR, CDR2 SFDVKD. The CDR3 has 16 residues. V gave up 3 bases and J gave up 4 bases; unmatched junction bases: 10. DNA for the CDR3: TGTGCCACCAGTGATGTGACAGGGCATTCCCCAGAGACCCAGTACTTC. Translating it yields CATSDVTGHSPETQYF.